This TCR beta chain was captured in a study of blood T cells in healthy people across ages. The study's findings and limits: Shifts in expanded clonotypes may have been confounded by donor CMV status, which was unknown.

Together with a sample-barcoded 5' primer, a J-beta primer mix was included in a second PCR lasting roughly 6 to 12 cycles. MiXCR, run by TCRdb on the 5' RACE reads, gives a single entry per CDR3 protein. The table includes some 1.4 million distinct CDR3 sequences, roughly 40% detected once. This clonotype has more than one count but fewer than ten. Its antigen is as yet unknown. The CDR3 runs 19 residues. Germline loops: CDR1 DFQATT, CDR2 SNEGSKA (reference sequence). The V and J ends lost 0 bases and 9 bases, in that order; junction bases with no gene match: 15. The V and J genes are TRBV20-1 and TRBJ2-4, with TRBD2 matching 15 bases. This sequence was found in a woman under 30 in good health. Sequencing was done on a sample of blood. The CDR3 DNA is TGCAGTGCTAGAGATAGCGGACTAGCGGGGGGGCTAAGGTCCAGCATTCAGTACTTC. Its translation: CSARDSGLAGGLRSSIQYF.